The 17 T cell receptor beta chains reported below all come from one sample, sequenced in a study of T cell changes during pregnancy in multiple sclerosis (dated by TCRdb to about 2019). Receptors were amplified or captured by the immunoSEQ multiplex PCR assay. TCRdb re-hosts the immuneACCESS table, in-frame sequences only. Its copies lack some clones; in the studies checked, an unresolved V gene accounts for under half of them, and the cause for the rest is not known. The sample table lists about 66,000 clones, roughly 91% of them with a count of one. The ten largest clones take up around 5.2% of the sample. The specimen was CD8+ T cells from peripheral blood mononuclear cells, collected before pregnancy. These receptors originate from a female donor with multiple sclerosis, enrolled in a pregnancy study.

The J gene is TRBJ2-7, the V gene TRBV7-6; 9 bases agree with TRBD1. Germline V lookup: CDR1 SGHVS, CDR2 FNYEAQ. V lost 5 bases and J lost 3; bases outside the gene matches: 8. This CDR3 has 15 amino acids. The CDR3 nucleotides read TGTGCCAGCAGCGGGCCGGGACAGGGAGACTACGAGCAGTACTTC. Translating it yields CASSGPGQGDYEQYF.

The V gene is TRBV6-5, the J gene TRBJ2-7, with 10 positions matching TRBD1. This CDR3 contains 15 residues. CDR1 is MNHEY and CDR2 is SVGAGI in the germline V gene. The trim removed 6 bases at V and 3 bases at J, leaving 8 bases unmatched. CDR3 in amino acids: CASRSPGQGRYEQYF. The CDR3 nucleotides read TGTGCCAGCAGGAGTCCGGGACAGGGGCGCTACGAGCAGTACTTC.

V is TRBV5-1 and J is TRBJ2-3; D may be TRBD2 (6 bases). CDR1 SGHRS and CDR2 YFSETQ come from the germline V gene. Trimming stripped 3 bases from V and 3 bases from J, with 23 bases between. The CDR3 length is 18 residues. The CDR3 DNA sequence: TGCGCCAGCAGCTCGGTGGAGGGGCTAAATGGTGAGACAGATACGCAGTATTTT. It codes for CASSSVEGLNGETDTQYF.

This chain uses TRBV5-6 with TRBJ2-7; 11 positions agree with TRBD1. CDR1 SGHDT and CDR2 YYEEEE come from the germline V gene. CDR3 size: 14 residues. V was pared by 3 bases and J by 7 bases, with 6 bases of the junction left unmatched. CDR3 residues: CASSWGTGGVEQYF. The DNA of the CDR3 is TGTGCCAGCAGCTGGGGGACAGGGGGGGTGGAGCAGTACTTC.

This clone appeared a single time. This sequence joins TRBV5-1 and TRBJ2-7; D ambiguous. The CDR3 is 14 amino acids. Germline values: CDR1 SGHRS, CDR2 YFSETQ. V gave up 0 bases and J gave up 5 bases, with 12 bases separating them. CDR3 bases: TGCGCCAGCAGCTTGGCCTCAGAGGCCCACGAGCAGTACTTC. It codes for CASSLASEAHEQYF.

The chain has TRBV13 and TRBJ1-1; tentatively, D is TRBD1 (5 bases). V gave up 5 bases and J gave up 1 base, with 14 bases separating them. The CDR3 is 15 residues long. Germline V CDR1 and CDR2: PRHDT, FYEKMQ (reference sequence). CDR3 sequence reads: CASSTGGMENTEAFF. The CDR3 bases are TGTGCCAGCAGCACGGGGGGGATGGAGAACACTGAAGCTTTCTTT.

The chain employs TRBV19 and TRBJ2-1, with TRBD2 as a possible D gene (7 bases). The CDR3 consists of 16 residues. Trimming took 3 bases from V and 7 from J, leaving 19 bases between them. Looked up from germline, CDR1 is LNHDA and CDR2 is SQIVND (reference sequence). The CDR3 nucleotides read TGTGCCAGTAGTATTAATGGTGGGGGGGCGATGAATGAGCAGTTCTTC. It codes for CASSINGGGAMNEQFF.

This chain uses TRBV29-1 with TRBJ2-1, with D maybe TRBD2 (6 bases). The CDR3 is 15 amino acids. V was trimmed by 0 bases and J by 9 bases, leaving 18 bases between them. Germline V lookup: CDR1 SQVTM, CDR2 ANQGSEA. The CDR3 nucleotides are TGCAGCGTTGAAGATCCGGACGTAGGAGGGGTTGAGCAGTTCTTC. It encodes CSVEDPDVGGVEQFF.

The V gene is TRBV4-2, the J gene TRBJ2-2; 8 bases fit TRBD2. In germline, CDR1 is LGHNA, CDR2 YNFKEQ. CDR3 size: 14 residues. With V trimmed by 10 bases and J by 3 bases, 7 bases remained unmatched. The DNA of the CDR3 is TGTGCCACTTCGGGGGGGACTGACACCGGGGAGCTGTTTTTT. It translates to CATSGGTDTGELFF.

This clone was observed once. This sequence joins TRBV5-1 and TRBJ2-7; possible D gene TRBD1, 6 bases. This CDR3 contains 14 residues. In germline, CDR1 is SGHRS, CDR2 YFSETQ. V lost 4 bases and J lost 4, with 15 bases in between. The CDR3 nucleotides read TGCGCCAGCAGCCACGGATCGACAGGATACGAGCAGTACTTC. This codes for CASSHGSTGYEQYF.

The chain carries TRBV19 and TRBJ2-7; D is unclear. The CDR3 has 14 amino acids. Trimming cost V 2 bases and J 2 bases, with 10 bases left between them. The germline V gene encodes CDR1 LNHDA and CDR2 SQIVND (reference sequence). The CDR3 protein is CASSIRGFPYEQYF. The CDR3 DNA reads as TGTGCCAGTAGTATAAGAGGATTTCCCTACGAGCAGTACTTC.

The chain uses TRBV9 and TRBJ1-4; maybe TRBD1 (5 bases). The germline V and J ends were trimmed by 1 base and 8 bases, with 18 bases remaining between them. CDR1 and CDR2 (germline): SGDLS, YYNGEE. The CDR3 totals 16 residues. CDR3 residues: CASSVSRDSYKEKLFF. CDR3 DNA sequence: TGTGCCAGCAGCGTATCCCGGGACTCTTATAAGGAAAAACTGTTTTTT.

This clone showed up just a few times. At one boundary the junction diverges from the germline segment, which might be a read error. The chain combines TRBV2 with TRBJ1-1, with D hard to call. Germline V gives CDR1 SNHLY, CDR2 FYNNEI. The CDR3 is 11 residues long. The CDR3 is CASSGGLGHAF. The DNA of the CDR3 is TGTGCCAGCAGTGGCGGTTTAGGCCACGCATTT.

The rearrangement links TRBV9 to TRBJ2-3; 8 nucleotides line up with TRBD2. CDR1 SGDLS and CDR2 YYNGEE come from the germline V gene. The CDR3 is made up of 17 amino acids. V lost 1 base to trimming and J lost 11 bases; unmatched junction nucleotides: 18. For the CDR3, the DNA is TGTGCCAGCAGCGTAAGGGGCTCGGAGCGGGGGAAGGGGGAGCAGTATTTT. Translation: CASSVRGSERGKGEQYF.

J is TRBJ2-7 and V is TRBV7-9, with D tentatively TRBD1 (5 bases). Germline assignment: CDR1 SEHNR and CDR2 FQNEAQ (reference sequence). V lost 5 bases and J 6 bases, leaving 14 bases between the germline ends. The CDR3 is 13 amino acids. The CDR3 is CASSNTQGAEQYF. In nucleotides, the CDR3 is TGTGCCAGCAGCAATACCCAAGGGGCCGAGCAGTACTTC.

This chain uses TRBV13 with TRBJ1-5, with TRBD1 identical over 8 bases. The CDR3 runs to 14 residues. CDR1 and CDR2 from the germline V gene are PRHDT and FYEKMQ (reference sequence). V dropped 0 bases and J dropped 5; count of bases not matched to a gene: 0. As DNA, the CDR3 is TGTGCCAGCAGCTTAGGGACAGGGGATCAGCCCCAGCATTTT. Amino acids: CASSLGTGDQPQHF.

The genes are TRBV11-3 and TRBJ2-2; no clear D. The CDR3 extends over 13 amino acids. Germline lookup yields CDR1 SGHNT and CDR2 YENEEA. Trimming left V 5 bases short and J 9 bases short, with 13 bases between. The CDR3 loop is CASSPERGRELFF. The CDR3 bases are TGTGCCAGCAGCCCCGAGCGTGGTAGGGAGCTGTTTTTT.